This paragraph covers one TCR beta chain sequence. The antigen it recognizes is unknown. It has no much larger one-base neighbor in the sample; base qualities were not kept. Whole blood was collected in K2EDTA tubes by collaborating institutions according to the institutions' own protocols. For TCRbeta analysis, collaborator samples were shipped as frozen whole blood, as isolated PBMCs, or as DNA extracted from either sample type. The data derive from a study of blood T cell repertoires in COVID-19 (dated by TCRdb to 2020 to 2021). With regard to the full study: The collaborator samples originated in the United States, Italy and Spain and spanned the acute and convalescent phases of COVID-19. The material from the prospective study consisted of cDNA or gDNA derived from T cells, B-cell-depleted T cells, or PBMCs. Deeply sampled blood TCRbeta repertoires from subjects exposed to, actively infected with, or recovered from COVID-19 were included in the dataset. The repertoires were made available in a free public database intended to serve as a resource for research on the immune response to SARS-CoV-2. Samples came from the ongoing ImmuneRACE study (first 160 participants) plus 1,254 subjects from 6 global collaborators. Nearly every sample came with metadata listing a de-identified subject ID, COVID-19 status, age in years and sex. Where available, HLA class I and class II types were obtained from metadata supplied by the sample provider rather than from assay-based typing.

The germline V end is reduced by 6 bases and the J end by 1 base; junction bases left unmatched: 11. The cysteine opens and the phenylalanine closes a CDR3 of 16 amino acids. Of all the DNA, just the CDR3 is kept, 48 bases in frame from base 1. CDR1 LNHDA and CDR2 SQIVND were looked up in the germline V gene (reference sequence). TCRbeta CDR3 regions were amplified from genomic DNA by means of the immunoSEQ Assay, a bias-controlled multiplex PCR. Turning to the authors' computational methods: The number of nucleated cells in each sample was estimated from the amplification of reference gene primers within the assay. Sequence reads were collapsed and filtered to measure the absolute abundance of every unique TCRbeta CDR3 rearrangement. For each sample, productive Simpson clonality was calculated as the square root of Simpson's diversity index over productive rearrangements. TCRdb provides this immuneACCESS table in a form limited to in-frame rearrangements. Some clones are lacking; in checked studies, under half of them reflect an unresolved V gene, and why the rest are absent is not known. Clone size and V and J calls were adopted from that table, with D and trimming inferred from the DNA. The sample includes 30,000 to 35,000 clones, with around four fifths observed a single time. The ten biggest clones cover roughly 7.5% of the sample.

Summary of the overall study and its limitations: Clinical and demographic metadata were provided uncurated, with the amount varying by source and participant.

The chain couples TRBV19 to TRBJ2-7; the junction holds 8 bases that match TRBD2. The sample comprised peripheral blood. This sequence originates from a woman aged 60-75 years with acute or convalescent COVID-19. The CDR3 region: CASSKGLAGDSYEQYF. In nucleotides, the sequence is TGTGCCAGTAGCAAAGGACTAGCTGGGGATTCCTACGAGCAGTACTTC. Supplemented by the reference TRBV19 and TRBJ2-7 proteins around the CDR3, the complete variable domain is DGGITQSPKYLFRKEGQNVTLSCEQNLNHDAMYWYRQDPGQGLRLIYYSQIVNDFQKGDIAEGYSVSREKKESFPLTVTSAQKNPTAFYLCASSKGLAGDSYEQYFGPGTRLTVT.